This T cell receptor (beta chain) was captured in a study of Ad26.COV2.S vaccination and SARS-CoV-2 variants. Treatment defined: around 19 received Ad26.COV2.S at low or high dose, single or two shots; 5 received placebo; per-sample allocation not given. The investigators took samples on day 63 after the first vaccine or placebo injection. Cohort 1b enrolled adults aged 18-55 years in Boston. Study outcomes and limitations: Similar non-spike TCR breadth was observed in recipients of vaccine and of placebo.

In the case of this clone: Its specificity is not known.

Germline V gene data show CDR1 as SGHRS and CDR2 as YFSETQ. The V gene end was trimmed by 0 bases and the J gene end by 3 bases; junction bases not matched to a gene: 2. This CDR3 is built from 14 residues. Sequenced by immunoSEQ multiplex PCR; TCRdb stores in-frame clones only, minus some. Of hundreds of thousands of clones listed, around 90% are singletons. The rearrangement joins TRBV5-1 to TRBJ2-7; TRBD1 matches 8 bases. Material: peripheral blood, obtained in a trial of Ad26.COV2.S vaccine versus placebo. This sequence originates from a person between 18 and 60 years old who received the Ad26.COV2.S COVID-19 vaccine or a placebo. The CDR3 DNA reads TGCGCCAGCAGCTTGGAGGGACAGGTCTACGAGCAGTACTTC. Protein sequence: CASSLEGQVYEQYF.